Below, 29 T cell receptor beta chains from the same sample are listed, as sequenced in a study of blood T cell repertoires in COVID-19. Profiling relied on immunoSEQ multiplex PCR, and the TCRdb table lists in-frame clones only, not all of them. The data hold around 100,000 clones, with approximately 87% observed a single time. Source material: peripheral blood. These receptors were obtained from a human donor in a cohort sampled during active COVID-19.

The gene calls are TRBV14 and TRBJ2-1; 10 bases map to TRBD2. The CDR3 is 12 residues long. Trimming took 3 bases from V and 10 from J; bases not matched to a gene: 0. The germline gives CDR1 SGHDN, CDR2 FVKESK. CDR3 region: CASSQGLAEQFF. The DNA of the CDR3 is TGTGCCAGCAGCCAGGGACTAGCGGAGCAGTTCTTC.

This chain joins TRBV7-6 and TRBJ2-2; D uncertain. Germline values: CDR1 SGHVS, CDR2 FNYEAQ. V was shortened by 5 bases and J by 5 bases, with 6 bases between the two germline ends. The CDR3 sequence is 12 residues long. Written as DNA, the CDR3 is TGTGCCAGCAGCCCCCGGACCGGGGAGCTGTTTTTT. Amino acids: CASSPRTGELFF.

The V and J genes are TRBV29-1 and TRBJ2-7; possibly TRBD1 for D (6 bases). CDR1 is SQVTM and CDR2 is ANQGSEA in the germline V gene. There are 13 residues in the CDR3. The chain's CDR3 is CTATGTLGSKQYF. DNA for the CDR3: TGCACCGCGACCGGGACATTGGGCAGTAAGCAGTACTTC.

The chain carries TRBV7-2 and TRBJ2-1, with 8 bases aligning to TRBD1. J gave up 0 bases and V 3 bases, and 1 base lay outside the gene matches. The length of the CDR3 is 15 residues. Germline V gives CDR1 SGHTA, CDR2 FQGNSA. CDR3 protein: CASSLGQASYNEQFF. In DNA form, the CDR3 reads TGTGCCAGCAGCTTGGGACAGGCCTCCTACAATGAGCAGTTCTTC.

The gene calls are TRBV11-2 and TRBJ2-7, with 14 bases aligning to TRBD2. This CDR3 region has 14 residues. The V segment lost 4 bases and the J segment 6 bases; nucleotides outside the gene matches: 2. Germline CDR1 SGHAT, CDR2 FQNNGV. CDR3 loop: CASSSGLAGAEQYF. The CDR3 nucleotides are TGTGCCAGCAGCTCGGGACTAGCGGGGGCCGAGCAGTACTTC.

This chain joins TRBV29-1 and TRBJ1-2; TRBD1 aligns across 8 bases. Looked up from germline, CDR1 is SQVTM and CDR2 is ANQGSEA. The length of the CDR3 is 14 residues. V shed 7 bases and J 2 bases; nucleotides not matched to a gene: 9. CDR3 loop: CSAGTGSSNYGYTF. Written as DNA, the CDR3 is TGCAGCGCTGGGACAGGAAGTTCCAACTATGGCTACACCTTC.

This rearrangement joins TRBV25-1 to TRBJ2-1; possible D gene TRBD1, 5 bases. From germline, CDR1 is MGHDK and CDR2 SYGVNS. Trimming took off 6 bases at V and 5 bases at J, with 17 bases between the two ends. The CDR3 length is 15 residues. CDR3 nucleotide sequence: TGTGCCAGCAGGGACACCCAAATTCCCCACAATGAGCAGTTCTTC. Protein sequence: CASRDTQIPHNEQFF.

V is TRBV18 and J is TRBJ2-5; a weak D match, TRBD2 (6 bases). With 1 base removed from V and 1 base from J, the gap between germline ends came to 13 bases. Per germline, CDR1 KGHSH and CDR2 LQKENI. The CDR3 has 16 amino acids. DNA for the CDR3: TGTGCCAGCTCACCACAGGCGGGGACGATCCAAGAGACCCAGTACTTC. It encodes CASSPQAGTIQETQYF. Filled out from reference TRBV18 and TRBJ2-5, the complete variable domain reads NAGVMQNPRHLVRRRGQEARLRCSPMKGHSHVYWYRQLPEEGLKFMVYLQKENIIDESGMPKERFSAEFPKEGPSILRIQQVVRGDSAAYFCASSPQAGTIQETQYFGPGTRLLVL.

The chain links TRBV4-2 to TRBJ2-3; 12 positions match TRBD2. CDR3 length equals 16 residues. The V gene end was trimmed by 5 bases and the J gene end by 4 bases; junction bases not matched to a gene: 7. Germline V gene lookup returns CDR1 LGHNA and CDR2 YNFKEQ. The CDR3 DNA is TGTGCCAGCAGCTCATTGACTAGCGGGAGTTCAGATACGCAGTATTTT. The encoded protein is CASSSLTSGSSDTQYF.

J is TRBJ2-3 and V is TRBV6-4, with 11 bases lining up with TRBD2. The CDR3 consists of 16 residues. Germline loops: CDR1 MRHNA, CDR2 SNTAGT. Trimming took 6 bases from V and 2 from J; bases not matched to a gene: 7. The CDR3 reads CASSPGLAGATDTQYF. The CDR3 coding sequence is TGTGCCAGCAGCCCCGGACTAGCGGGCGCCACAGATACGCAGTATTTT.

The chain employs TRBV6-5 and TRBJ2-5; tentatively, D is TRBD1 (6 bases). Germline V gene data show CDR1 as MNHEY and CDR2 as SVGAGI. The CDR3 extends over 16 amino acids. Trimming took off 0 bases at V and 5 bases at J, with 16 bases between the two ends. CDR3 amino acids: CASSYSGQGNGETQYF. The CDR3 nucleotides read TGTGCCAGCAGTTACTCGGGTCAGGGGAACGGGGAGACCCAGTACTTC.

The chain carries TRBV18 and TRBJ1-2, with D possibly TRBD1 on 5 matching bases. Germline V gene lookup returns CDR1 KGHSH and CDR2 LQKENI. This CDR3 has 13 amino acids. The V gene lost 6 bases and the J gene lost 6 bases, with 14 bases spanning the gap. The CDR3 DNA reads TGTGCCAGCTCCTCGTCGGGGGAACATGGCTACACCTTC. Its protein is CASSSSGEHGYTF.

This clone turned up a few times. The chain combines TRBV2 with TRBJ2-7; TRBD2 might be the D (6 bases). CDR1 and CDR2 from the germline V gene are SNHLY and FYNNEI. The CDR3 sequence is 13 residues long. Trimming left V 9 bases short and J 3 bases short, with 15 bases between. The chain's CDR3 is CASSAGLVYEQYF. In nucleotides, the CDR3 is TGTGCCAGTTCTGCGGGGCTCGTCTACGAGCAGTACTTC.

The chain recombines TRBV10-1 with TRBJ1-2, with TRBD1 matching over 7 bases. Germline-derived CDR1 and CDR2 are WNHNN and SYGVQD (reference sequence). After removal of 7 bases from V and 2 bases from J, the junction contained 19 bases not matched to a gene. The CDR3 covers 18 residues. The CDR3: CASTTGGEGACANYGYTF. The CDR3 coding sequence is TGCGCCAGCACAACCGGGGGGGAGGGGGCCTGCGCAAACTATGGCTACACCTTC.

This clone showed up just a few times. The rearrangement uses TRBV4-3 and TRBJ1-6, with D perhaps matching TRBD1 (5 bases). The V and J ends lost 4 bases and 4 bases respectively, with 11 bases between them. CDR3 length: 15 residues. The germline V gene has CDR1 LGHNA and CDR2 YSLEER. CDR3: CASSLVDTYNSPLHF. CDR3 in DNA: TGCGCCAGCAGCCTCGTGGACACTTATAATTCACCCCTCCACTTT.

The V and J genes are TRBV19 and TRBJ1-6, with 7 positions matching TRBD1. V shed 3 bases and J 4 bases; nucleotides not matched to a gene: 6. Germline-derived CDR1 and CDR2 are LNHDA and SQIVND (reference sequence). The CDR3 has 16 residues. The CDR3 region is CASSITGVRYNSPLHF. For the CDR3, the DNA is TGTGCCAGTAGTATCACAGGGGTTCGTTATAATTCACCCCTCCACTTT.

The J gene is TRBJ2-3, the V gene TRBV6-5, with 10 positions matching TRBD2. CDR1 MNHEY and CDR2 SVGAGI come from the germline V gene. The V and J ends lost 2 bases and 6 bases, in that order; junction bases with no gene match: 5. The CDR3 has 15 amino acids. The CDR3 coding sequence is TGTGCCAGCAGTTACAGCGGGAGGGCCCCCGATACGCAGTATTTT. It specifies CASSYSGRAPDTQYF.

The CDR3 sequence is CASSLSATGANYGYTF. CDR3 bases: TGTGCCAGCAGCTTAAGTGCAACAGGGGCAAACTATGGCTACACCTTC. The rearrangement links TRBV7-2 to TRBJ1-2, with 7 bases identical to TRBD1. V was clipped by 2 bases and J by 2 bases; unmatched bases: 8. The V gene's germline CDR1 is SGHTA and CDR2 FQGNSA. CDR3 length: 16 residues.

V gene TRBV6-5 combines with J gene TRBJ1-1; TRBD1 is a possible D gene (6 bases). The germline V gene encodes CDR1 MNHEY and CDR2 SVGAGI. V dropped 0 bases and J dropped 5 bases, with 10 bases sitting between them. The CDR3 consists of 14 residues. This CDR3 is CASSYSGAGTEAFF. CDR3 nucleotides: TGTGCCAGCAGTTACTCGGGGGCAGGGACTGAAGCTTTCTTT.

CDR3 loop: CASSQPLASTQYF. The CDR3 DNA is TGTGCCAGCAGCCAACCTCTAGCGTCTACGCAGTATTTT. The J gene is TRBJ2-3, the V gene TRBV14; TRBD2 might be the D (6 bases). Trimming pared 2 bases from V and 8 bases from J, leaving 11 bases between. The CDR3 is 13 residues long. The V gene's germline CDR1 is SGHDN and CDR2 FVKESK.

The rearrangement links TRBV7-9 to TRBJ1-3, with a possible D match to TRBD1 (6 bases). Germline CDR1 SEHNR, CDR2 FQNEAQ (reference sequence). The CDR3 covers 15 residues. The V and J ends lost 2 bases and 4 bases respectively, with 12 bases between them. CDR3 DNA: TGTGCCAGCAGCTTAACAGGACAGCGAGGAAACACCATATATTTT. This sequence encodes CASSLTGQRGNTIYF.

The chain recombines TRBV6-5 with TRBJ2-1; D is unresolved. CDR1 MNHEY and CDR2 SVGAGI come from the germline V gene. The CDR3 spans 14 residues. The V end was cut by 6 bases, the J end by 3 bases, with 12 bases between. The CDR3 here is CASRQIALYNEQFF. The CDR3 bases are TGTGCCAGCAGGCAAATAGCTCTCTACAATGAGCAGTTCTTC.

The V and J genes are TRBV5-6 and TRBJ2-3, with unresolved D. The V gene's germline CDR1 is SGHDT and CDR2 YYEEEE. The CDR3 contains 15 residues. With 4 bases removed from V and 2 bases from J, the gap between germline ends came to 14 bases. CDR3 sequence: CASSAVGSATDTQYF. CDR3 DNA sequence: TGTGCCAGCAGCGCGGTGGGTAGTGCCACAGATACGCAGTATTTT.

This clone has a single count. This chain links TRBV19 with TRBJ1-2; 8 nucleotides line up with TRBD1. The ends lost 7 bases at V and 6 bases at J; junction bases unmatched: 16. This CDR3 comprises 16 residues. The V gene's germline CDR1 is LNHDA and CDR2 SQIVND (reference sequence). CDR3 sequence (DNA): TGTGCCAGTACCCTGGACAGGGAGAGAGTCTGGAATGGCTACACCTTC. It is translated as CASTLDRERVWNGYTF.

The genes are TRBV4-1 and TRBJ1-5; 7 nucleotides match TRBD1. The germline CDR1 and CDR2 sequences are MGHRA and YSYEKL. The CDR3 totals 18 residues. Trimming took 3 bases from V and 0 from J; bases not matched to a gene: 11. CDR3 DNA sequence: TGCGCCAGCAGCCAGAGTCCGGGACAGCTTTATAGCAATCAGCCCCAGCATTTT. Its translation is CASSQSPGQLYSNQPQHF.

This clone was observed a handful of times. The chain carries TRBV9 and TRBJ1-2, with TRBD1 identical over 9 bases. The CDR3 loop spans 17 amino acids. Germline CDR1 reads SGDLS; CDR2 reads YYNGEE. Losses at the gene ends were 4 bases for V and 4 bases for J; bases not matched to a gene: 14. The CDR3 DNA sequence: TGTGCCAGCAGCCAGTCCCGGGACAGGGTATCGATCTATGGCTACACCTTC. Its protein is CASSQSRDRVSIYGYTF.

The gene calls are TRBV30 and TRBJ1-4; D uncertain. The germline CDR1 and CDR2 sequences are GTSNPN and SVGIG (reference sequence). V lost 0 bases and J lost 0, with 8 bases in between. This CDR3 is built from 15 residues. CDR3 sequence (DNA): TGTGCCTGGAGTGTACAGCAGGCAACTAATGAAAAACTGTTTTTT. This encodes CAWSVQQATNEKLFF.

This clone was seen once. V usage is TRBV7-2 and J usage is TRBJ1-2; D not resolved. With 2 bases removed from V and 0 bases from J, the gap between germline ends came to 7 bases. This CDR3 contains 14 residues. Per germline, CDR1 SGHTA and CDR2 FQGNSA. CDR3 bases: TGTGCCAGCAGCTTAAGCGGCACTAACTATGGCTACACCTTC. It specifies CASSLSGTNYGYTF.

The chain combines TRBV7-9 with TRBJ2-1; D unclear. Germline CDR1 reads SEHNR; CDR2 reads FQNEAQ (reference sequence). V was cut by 3 bases and J by 1 base, with 7 bases left in between. The CDR3 consists of 14 residues. CDR3 amino acids: CASSFDFSYNEQFF. The CDR3 bases are TGTGCCAGCAGCTTTGACTTTTCCTACAATGAGCAGTTCTTC.